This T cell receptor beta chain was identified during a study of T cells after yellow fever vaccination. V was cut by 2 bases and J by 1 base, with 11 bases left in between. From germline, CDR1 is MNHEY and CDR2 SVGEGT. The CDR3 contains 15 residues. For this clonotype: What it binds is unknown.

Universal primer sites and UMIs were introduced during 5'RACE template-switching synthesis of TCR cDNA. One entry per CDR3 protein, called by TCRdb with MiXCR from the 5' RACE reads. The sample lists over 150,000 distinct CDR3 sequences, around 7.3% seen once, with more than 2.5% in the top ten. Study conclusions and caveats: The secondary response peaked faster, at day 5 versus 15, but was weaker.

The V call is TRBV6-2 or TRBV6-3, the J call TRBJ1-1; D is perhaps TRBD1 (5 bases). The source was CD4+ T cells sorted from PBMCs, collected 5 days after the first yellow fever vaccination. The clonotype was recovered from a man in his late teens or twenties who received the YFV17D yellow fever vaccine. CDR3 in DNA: TGTGCCAGCAGTTACGGGACGAGGAGGAACACTGAAGCTTTCTTT. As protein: CASSYGTRRNTEAFF.